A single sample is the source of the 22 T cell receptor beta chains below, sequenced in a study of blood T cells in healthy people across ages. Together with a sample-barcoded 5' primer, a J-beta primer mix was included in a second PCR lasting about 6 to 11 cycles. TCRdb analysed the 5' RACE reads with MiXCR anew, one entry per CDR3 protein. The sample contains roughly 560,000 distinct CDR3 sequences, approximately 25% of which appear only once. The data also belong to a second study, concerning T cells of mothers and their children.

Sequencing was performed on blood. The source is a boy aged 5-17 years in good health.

The CDR3 sequence: CASSLRRESNQPQHF. The DNA of the CDR3 is TGCGCCAGCAGCCTCCGTCGGGAGAGCAATCAGCCCCAGCATTTT. The chain has TRBV4-1 and TRBJ1-5; no firm D call. The germline V gene encodes CDR1 MGHRA and CDR2 YSYEKL. The V end lost 4 bases, the J end lost 1 base, and 11 bases lay between the germline ends. The CDR3 loop spans 15 amino acids.

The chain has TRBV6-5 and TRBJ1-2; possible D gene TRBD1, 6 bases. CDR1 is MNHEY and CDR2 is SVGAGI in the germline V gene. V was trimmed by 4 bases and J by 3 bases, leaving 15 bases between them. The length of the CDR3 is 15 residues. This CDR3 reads CASSSRDTWDYGYTF. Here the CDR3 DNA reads TGTGCCAGCAGTTCCCGGGACACGTGGGACTATGGCTACACCTTC.

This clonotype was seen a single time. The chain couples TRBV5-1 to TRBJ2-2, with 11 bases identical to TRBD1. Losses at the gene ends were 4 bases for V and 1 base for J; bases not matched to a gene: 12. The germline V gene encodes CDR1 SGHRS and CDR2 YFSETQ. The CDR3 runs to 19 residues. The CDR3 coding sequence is TGCGCCAGCAGCCCCGGGACAGGGGGATCCCGAGTGAACACCGGGGAGCTGTTTTTT. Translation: CASSPGTGGSRVNTGELFF.

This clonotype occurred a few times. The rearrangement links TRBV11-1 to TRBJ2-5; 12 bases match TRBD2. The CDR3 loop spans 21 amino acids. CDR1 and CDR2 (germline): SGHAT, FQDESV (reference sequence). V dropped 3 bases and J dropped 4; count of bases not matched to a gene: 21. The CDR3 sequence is CASSFHGIFQRLAGVVETQYF. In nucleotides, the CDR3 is TGTGCCAGCAGCTTTCACGGCATATTTCAAAGACTAGCGGGAGTGGTAGAGACCCAGTACTTC.

CDR3 residues: CASSQGLAIYEQYF. As DNA, the CDR3 is TGTGCCAGCAGCCAGGGACTAGCGATCTACGAGCAGTACTTC. V is TRBV14 and J is TRBJ2-5; 10 bases match TRBD2. The DNA end lines up better with TRBJ2-7; the J call may be wrong. Per the germline V gene, CDR1 is SGHDN and CDR2 is FVKESK. This CDR3 region has 14 residues.

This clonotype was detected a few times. In nucleotides, the CDR3 is TGTGCCAGCAGCCATCCTACTACTAGCGGGAGTGCCGAGCAGTACTTC. Protein: CASSHPTTSGSAEQYF. The rearrangement links TRBV4-2 to TRBJ2-7; TRBD2 matches at 11 bases. Germline CDR1 LGHNA, CDR2 YNFKEQ. This CDR3 region has 16 residues. The J segment lost 6 bases and the V segment lost 3 bases, leaving 10 bases of the junction unmatched.

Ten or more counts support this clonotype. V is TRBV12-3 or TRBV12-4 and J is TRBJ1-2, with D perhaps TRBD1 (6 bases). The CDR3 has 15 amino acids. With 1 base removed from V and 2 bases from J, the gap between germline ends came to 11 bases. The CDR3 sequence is CASSLGAQGNYGYTF. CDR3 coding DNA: TGTGCCAGCAGTTTAGGGGCGCAGGGGAACTATGGCTACACCTTC.

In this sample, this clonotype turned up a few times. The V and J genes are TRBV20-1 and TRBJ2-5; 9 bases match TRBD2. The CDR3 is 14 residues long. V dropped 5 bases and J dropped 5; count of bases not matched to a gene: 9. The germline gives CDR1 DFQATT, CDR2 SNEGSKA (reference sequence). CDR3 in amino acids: CSAEAGTSMETQYF. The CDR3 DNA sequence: TGCAGTGCTGAAGCCGGGACTAGCATGGAGACCCAGTACTTC.

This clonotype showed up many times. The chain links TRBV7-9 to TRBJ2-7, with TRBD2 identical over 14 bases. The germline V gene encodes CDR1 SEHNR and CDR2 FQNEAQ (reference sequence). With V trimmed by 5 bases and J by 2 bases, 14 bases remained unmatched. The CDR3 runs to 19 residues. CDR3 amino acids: CASSPPSGTSGRDPYEQYF. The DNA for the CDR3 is TGTGCCAGCAGCCCTCCCAGTGGGACTAGCGGGAGAGATCCCTACGAGCAGTACTTC.

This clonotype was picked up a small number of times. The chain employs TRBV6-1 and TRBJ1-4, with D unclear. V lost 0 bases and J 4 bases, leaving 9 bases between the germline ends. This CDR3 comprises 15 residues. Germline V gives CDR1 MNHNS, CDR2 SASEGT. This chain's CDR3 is CASSEAAGSNEKLFF. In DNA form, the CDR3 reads TGTGCCAGCAGTGAAGCGGCGGGCAGTAATGAAAAACTGTTTTTT.

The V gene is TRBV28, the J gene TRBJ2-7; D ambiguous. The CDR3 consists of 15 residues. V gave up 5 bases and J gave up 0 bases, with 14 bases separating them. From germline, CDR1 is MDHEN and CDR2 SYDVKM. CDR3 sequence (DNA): TGTGCCAGCAGTGAAAACAGACCCCACTCCTACGAGCAGTACTTC. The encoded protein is CASSENRPHSYEQYF.

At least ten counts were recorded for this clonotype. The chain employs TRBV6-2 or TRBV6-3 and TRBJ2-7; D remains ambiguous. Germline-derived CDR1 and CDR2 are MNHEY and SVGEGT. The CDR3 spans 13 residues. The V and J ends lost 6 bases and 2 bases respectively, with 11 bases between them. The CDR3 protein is CASRVSRAYEQYF. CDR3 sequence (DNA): TGTGCCAGCAGGGTAAGCCGAGCCTACGAGCAGTACTTC.

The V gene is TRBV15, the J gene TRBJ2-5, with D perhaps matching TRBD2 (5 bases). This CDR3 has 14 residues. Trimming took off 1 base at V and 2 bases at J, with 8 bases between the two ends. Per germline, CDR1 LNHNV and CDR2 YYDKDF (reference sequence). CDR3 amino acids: CATSRGRGQETQYF. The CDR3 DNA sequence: TGTGCCACCAGCAGAGGACGGGGACAAGAGACCCAGTACTTC.

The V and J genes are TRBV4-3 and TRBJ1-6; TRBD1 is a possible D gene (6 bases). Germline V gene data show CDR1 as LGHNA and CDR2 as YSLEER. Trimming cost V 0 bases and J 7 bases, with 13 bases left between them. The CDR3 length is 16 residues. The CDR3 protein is CASSQETGGGNSPLHF. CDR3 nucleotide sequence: TGCGCCAGCAGCCAAGAAACGGGGGGCGGGAATTCACCCCTCCACTTT.

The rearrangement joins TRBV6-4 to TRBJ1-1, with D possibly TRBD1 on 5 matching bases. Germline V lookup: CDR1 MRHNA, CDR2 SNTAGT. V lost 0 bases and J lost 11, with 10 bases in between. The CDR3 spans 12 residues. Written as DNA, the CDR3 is TGTGCCAGCAGTGACTCACAGGTGAGGGCTTTCTTT. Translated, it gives CASSDSQVRAFF.

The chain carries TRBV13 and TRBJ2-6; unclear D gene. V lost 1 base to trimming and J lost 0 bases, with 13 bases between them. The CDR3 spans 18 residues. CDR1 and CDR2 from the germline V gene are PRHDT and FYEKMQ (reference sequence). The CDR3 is CASSLVLGITSGANVLTF. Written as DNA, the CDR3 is TGTGCCAGCAGCTTAGTCCTGGGGATTACCTCTGGGGCCAACGTCCTGACTTTC.

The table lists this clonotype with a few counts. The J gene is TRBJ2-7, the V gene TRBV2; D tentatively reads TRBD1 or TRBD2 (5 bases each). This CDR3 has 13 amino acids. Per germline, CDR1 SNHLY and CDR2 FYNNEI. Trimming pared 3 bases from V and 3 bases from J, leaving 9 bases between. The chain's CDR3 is CASSDWGFYEQYF. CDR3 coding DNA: TGTGCCAGCAGTGATTGGGGGTTCTACGAGCAGTACTTC.

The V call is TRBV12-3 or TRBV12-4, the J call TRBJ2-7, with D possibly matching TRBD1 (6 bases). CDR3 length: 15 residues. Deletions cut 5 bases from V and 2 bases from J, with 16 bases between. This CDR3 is CASSGVPGHPYEQYF. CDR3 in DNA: TGTGCCAGCAGTGGGGTCCCGGGACACCCCTACGAGCAGTACTTC.

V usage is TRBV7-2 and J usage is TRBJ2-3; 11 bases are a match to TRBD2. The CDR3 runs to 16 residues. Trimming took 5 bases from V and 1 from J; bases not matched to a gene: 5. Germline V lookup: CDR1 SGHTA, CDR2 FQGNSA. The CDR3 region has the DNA TGTGCCAGCAGCACACTAGCGGGAGTTGGCACAGATACGCAGTATTTT. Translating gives CASSTLAGVGTDTQYF.

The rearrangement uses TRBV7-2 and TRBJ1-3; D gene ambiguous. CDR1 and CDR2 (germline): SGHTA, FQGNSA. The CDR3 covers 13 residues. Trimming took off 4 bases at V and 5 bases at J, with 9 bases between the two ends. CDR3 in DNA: TGTGCCAGCAGCTCGGGAATTCGAAACACCATATATTTT. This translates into CASSSGIRNTIYF.

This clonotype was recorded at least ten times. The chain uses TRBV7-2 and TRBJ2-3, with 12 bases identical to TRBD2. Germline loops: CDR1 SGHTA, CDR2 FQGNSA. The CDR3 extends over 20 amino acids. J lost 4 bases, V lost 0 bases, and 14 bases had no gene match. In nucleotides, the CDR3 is TGTGCCAGCAGCTTAGCGCGGTTGCCCCGGACTAGCGGGGCCTCAGATACGCAGTATTTT. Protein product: CASSLARLPRTSGASDTQYF.

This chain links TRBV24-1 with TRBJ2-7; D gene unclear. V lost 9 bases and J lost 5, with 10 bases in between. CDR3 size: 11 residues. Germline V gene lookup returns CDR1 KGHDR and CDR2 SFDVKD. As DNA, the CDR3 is TGTGCCACCGGTTTGGCTAACGAGCAGTACTTC. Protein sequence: CATGLANEQYF.